The present T cell receptor (beta chain) was sequenced within a study of cytotoxic CD8 clonotypes in ibrutinib-treated CLL (dated by TCRdb to about 2021). Notes on the research overall: The cohort was composed of around twelve relapsed/refractory and about 16 treatment-naive patients; IGHV unmutated status was identified in 17 to 18 patients. Cryopreserved peripheral blood mononuclear cells were obtained prior to treatment, at the time of response, and at either disease progression or sustained remission. Of the approximately 86 people in the trial, about two dozen had longitudinal samples available. On average, each sample had about 250,000 productive templates and 96,000 or so productive rearrangements. The response samples were drawn at a median of approximately 12 months into treatment, with a range of about 6 to 36 months. Responses were partial in 24 patients and complete in 2; after median about 5.5 years follow-up, about 14 stayed in remission and about twelve progressed. What the authors observed across the whole study: At baseline, clonality was higher than in age-matched healthy donors and showed a strong correlation with circulating CD8+ T-cell counts. Clonality increased at ibrutinib response, stayed stable in sustained remission, and fell back toward baseline at progression. Sampling times were not matched between sustained-remission and progressing patients, and lymph node repertoires were not studied. Public clonotypes were found to be uncommon and were observed to contract or remain stable during treatment; the increase in clonality was shown to reflect expansion of private clonotypes at ibrutinib response.

Worth noting for this clone: Its antigen is not yet known. It has no much larger one-base neighbor in the sample; base qualities were not kept.

Each clonotype received, on average, around 10x coverage in deep resolution sequencing performed on a MiSeq, where the target depth lay between 1 in 1 million and 1 in 200,000 T cells. TCR beta libraries were generated with the immunoSEQ hsTCRB Kit. Processing in the source paper ran as follows. The data were analyzed with ImmunoSEQ Analyzer and ImmunoSEQ Data Assistant, and V, D and J gene assignments followed IMGT definitions. Clonality, which ranges from 0 to 1, was calculated as one minus the normalized Shannon entropy of productive rearrangement frequencies. Public clonotype analysis was restricted to overrepresented clonotypes comprising at least 0.05% of each patient's repertoire. Fewer than 15 repertoires from age-matched healthy donors, obtained from immuneACCESS, served as clonality controls. Drawn from immuneACCESS, this table holds only the in-frame rearrangements with V and J called that TCRdb kept. Clones are partly lost; checked studies trace under half to an unresolved V gene and leave the rest unexplained. That table supplies the V and J calls and clone size; D and trimming were determined from the DNA. The sample table lists some 300,000 clones, 80% of them with a count of one. The top ten hold roughly 6.3% of the sample.

Reading from cysteine to phenylalanine, the CDR3 counts 16 amino acids. Just the 48-base CDR3 DNA is kept, in frame starting at base 1. At the junction V is shortened by 1 base and J by 0 bases, with 10 bases in between. Sequences LGHNA (CDR1) and YSLEER (CDR2) are obtained from the germline V gene. Roughly 2 micrograms of genomic DNA were extracted from cryopreserved PBMCs for TCR beta library preparation. Longitudinal blood samples from CLL patients receiving ibrutinib monotherapy were subjected to high-throughput TCR beta sequencing. The patients were enrolled in a single-center, open-label phase 2 trial of ibrutinib monotherapy.

The material sequenced was PBMCs, taken before ibrutinib treatment. The origin of this receptor is a human donor with chronic lymphocytic leukemia. Recombination connected TRBV4-3 to TRBJ2-4; no D segment can be confidently identified. The CDR3 sequence is CASSQGGNQAKNIQYF. The nucleotide sequence is given as TGCGCCAGCAGCCAAGGGGGAAACCAAGCCAAAAACATTCAGTACTTC.